The rows below give T cell receptor beta chains drawn from one sample of a study of a mutant IDH1 vaccine in newly diagnosed glioma. The data were produced by immunoSEQ multiplex PCR, yet TCRdb's version contains in-frame clones alone and is incomplete. This sample has about 33,000 clones; 88% occur once, and the top ten carry 4% to 5.5%. This material consisted of PBMCs, taken from a glioma patient treated with radiotherapy, temozolomide or both. Source of these receptors: a woman in her forties with glioma. Both conserved end residues are part of each CDR3. The order of the fields is CDR3 DNA, CDR3 protein, D gene, J gene, clone size, V gene. The D gene is left open where the match is weak. A clone size is listed for some rows: how often the clone was seen (once, few, many), or a class if it is expanded.

TGTGCCAGCAGTCACCTCTATGACGTACGCAATGAGCAGTTCTTC,CASSHLYDVRNEQFF,.,TRBJ2-1,.,TRBV6-6
TGCGCCAGCAGCCATGCGGGCCCAAGCGAGCAGTACTTC,CASSHAGPSEQYF,.,TRBJ2-7,.,TRBV4-1
TGTGCCAGCAGCTTGGCGCAAACCCCCCTCCACTTT,CASSLAQTPLHF,.,TRBJ1-6,once,TRBV5-6
TGTGCCAGCTCACCCGACATCAACACTGAAGCTTTCTTT,CASSPDINTEAFF,.,TRBJ1-1,.,TRBV18
TGTGCCAGCAGCCGTCGGGGGGCGGTAGCAACTAATGAAAAACTGTTTTTT,CASSRRGAVATNEKLFF,.,TRBJ1-4,.,TRBV7-8
TGCGCCAGCAGCCAAGGGCCTGTGGGGCGAGCTAACTATGGCTACACCTTC,CASSQGPVGRANYGYTF,.,TRBJ1-2,.,TRBV4-1
TGCGCCAGCAGCCGGGGACAGGGGCGCACTGAAGCTTTCTTT,CASSRGQGRTEAFF,TRBD1,TRBJ1-1,few,TRBV5-1
TGTGCCAGCCGGAGTTCCAAGACTAGCCGGGGGGAGCAGTTCTTC,CASRSSKTSRGEQFF,TRBD2,TRBJ2-1,.,TRBV14
TGCGCCAGCAGCCCTGAATGGGTAGCGGGGGGGCCGCGGGATACGCAGTATTTT,CASSPEWVAGGPRDTQYF,TRBD2,TRBJ2-3,.,TRBV4-1
TGTGCCAGCTCACCCGGGACCACAGATACGCAGTATTTT,CASSPGTTDTQYF,.,TRBJ2-3,.,TRBV18
TGTGCCAGCTCCGGGGGGGAGTCCTACGAGCAGTACTTC,CASSGGESYEQYF,TRBD2,TRBJ2-7,.,TRBV2
TGCGCCAGCAGTGAGAGTAGCAGGCTCGGCGAGCAGTACTTC,CASSESSRLGEQYF,.,TRBJ2-7,.,TRBV10-1
TGTGCCAGCAGCTCCGAGCGGGGTTCATCGAATACGCAGTATTTT,CASSSERGSSNTQYF,TRBD2,TRBJ2-3,.,TRBV13
TGTGCCAGCAGCTTAGGGGACACTAACACTGAAGCTTTCTTT,CASSLGDTNTEAFF,.,TRBJ1-1,.,TRBV5-4
TGCAGTGCTCGTGACAGCTATGGCTACACCTTC,CSARDSYGYTF,.,TRBJ1-2,.,TRBV20-1
TGTGCCAGCAGCCAGCCGGGACTAGCTAATGAGCAGTTCTTC,CASSQPGLANEQFF,TRBD2,TRBJ2-1,.,TRBV4-2
TGTGCTAGTGGTTTGTTTGGGGGTGGCTACACCTTC,CASGLFGGGYTF,.,TRBJ1-2,.,TRBV12-5
TGCAGCGTTGTCCCCTGGACCCAGGGGGATGAGACTGAAGCTTTCTTT,CSVVPWTQGDETEAFF,TRBD1,TRBJ1-1,.,TRBV29-1
TGCAGCGTTGGCAGGGCGGACACTGAAGCTTTCTTT,CSVGRADTEAFF,.,TRBJ1-1,few,TRBV29-1
TGCGCCAGCAGCCAAGACCCGGGGTGGTCACCCCTCCACTTT,CASSQDPGWSPLHF,.,TRBJ1-6,.,TRBV4-3
TGTGCCAGCAGCCGGTCAGGTTCACCCCTCCACTTT,CASSRSGSPLHF,.,TRBJ1-6,.,TRBV13
TGTGCCAGCACCCAAGAGGACAGACGCAATCAGCCCCAGCATTTT,CASTQEDRRNQPQHF,.,TRBJ1-5,.,TRBV9
TGTGCCAGCAGTCTAAAGGAGCGGGGCATTCAGTACTTC,CASSLKERGIQYF,TRBD2,TRBJ2-4,.,TRBV2
TGCAGCGTTGTTTCACATGGGGAAGACTATGGCTACACCTTC,CSVVSHGEDYGYTF,.,TRBJ1-2,.,TRBV29-1
TGCGCCAGCAGATTTAGACCCGACGCGGGCGGCTACACCTTC,CASRFRPDAGGYTF,.,TRBJ1-2,.,TRBV5-1
TGTGCCAGCAGTGGATCCCGAACTAATCAGCCCCAGCATTTT,CASSGSRTNQPQHF,.,TRBJ1-5,.,TRBV2
TGCGCCAGCAGCCTGAACGTCCCCGGGGGGAATGAAAAACTGTTTTTT,CASSLNVPGGNEKLFF,.,TRBJ1-4,.,TRBV5-1